Included here is one T cell receptor (beta chain) sequence, with context. Its target is not known. These data come from a study of cytomegalovirus exposure and HLA in healthy donors. As for the study in general: A later analysis reported the 90 to 150 validation repertoires used the same platform as the roughly 700 first-cohort repertoires. Whole-study results and caveats: Listed as cytomegalovirus-associated were over 150 TCR beta chains. A later analysis found first-cohort TCR clusters tended to co-occur in the 130 or so validation repertoires.

V lost 4 bases to trimming and J lost 2 bases; unmatched junction nucleotides: 7. CDR1 SGHNT and CDR2 YYREEE come from the germline V gene (reference sequence). The CDR3 has 17 amino acids. The repertoire was sequenced with immunoSEQ multiplex PCR; TCRdb's copy has only in-frame clones and lacks some. The sample lists a few hundred thousand clones, around 90% occurring once. The sequencing sample was made of PBMCs. The chain employs TRBV5-4 and TRBJ2-3, with 13 bases matching TRBD2. This clonotype was sampled from a woman aged 30 to 39 in good health and CMV-seronegative. The CDR3 bases are TGTGCCAGCAGCCTAGGGACTAGCGGGACACTCACAGATACGCAGTATTTT. It translates to CASSLGTSGTLTDTQYF.